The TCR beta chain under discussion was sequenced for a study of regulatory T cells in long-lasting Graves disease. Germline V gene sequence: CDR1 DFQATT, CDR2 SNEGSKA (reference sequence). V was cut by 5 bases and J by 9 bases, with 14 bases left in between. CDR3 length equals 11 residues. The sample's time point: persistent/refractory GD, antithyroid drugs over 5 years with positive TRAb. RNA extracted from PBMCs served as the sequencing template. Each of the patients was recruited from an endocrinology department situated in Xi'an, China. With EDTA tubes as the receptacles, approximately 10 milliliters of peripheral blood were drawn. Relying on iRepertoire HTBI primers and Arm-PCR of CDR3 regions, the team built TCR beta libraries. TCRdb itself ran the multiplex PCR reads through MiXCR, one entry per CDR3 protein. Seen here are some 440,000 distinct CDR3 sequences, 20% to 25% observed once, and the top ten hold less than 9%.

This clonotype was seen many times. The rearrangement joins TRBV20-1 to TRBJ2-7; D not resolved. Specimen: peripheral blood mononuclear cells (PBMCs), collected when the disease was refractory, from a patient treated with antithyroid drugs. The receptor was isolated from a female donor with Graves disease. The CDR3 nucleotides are TGCAGTGCTGCTGCTCTGAACGGGCAGTACTTC. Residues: CSAAALNGQYF.